These T cell receptor beta chains were read from a single sample in a study of Graves' ophthalmopathy and Graves' hyperthyroidism. From the multiplex PCR reads, TCRdb called clonotypes with MiXCR, one entry per CDR3 protein. This table has about 480,000 distinct CDR3 sequences, around 14% appearing once. Sequencing was done on a sample of blood. The origin of the receptors is a woman under 40 with Graves' ophthalmopathy. CDR3s include the opening cysteine and the closing phenylalanine or tryptophan. Fields, in order: V gene, D gene, clone size, J gene, CDR3 DNA, CDR3 protein. The D gene is left open where the match is weak. A clone size is listed for some rows: how often the clone was seen (once, few, many), or a class if it is expanded.

TRBV27,-,many,TRBJ2-2,TGTGCCAGCAGTTTTACGGACGGGGAGCTGTTTTTT,CASSFTDGELFF
TRBV9,-,many,TRBJ1-2,TGTGCCAGCAGCGTAAACTTGTATGGCTACACCTTC,CASSVNLYGYTF
TRBV2,TRBD1,many,TRBJ2-2,TGTGCCACCCGGACAGGGACTAACACCGGGGAGCTGTTTTTT,CATRTGTNTGELFF
TRBV20-1,-,many,TRBJ2-5,TGCAGTGCGGATACGGATTCTCTGGAGACCCAGTACTTC,CSADTDSLETQYF
TRBV20-1,-,many,TRBJ2-2,TGCAGTGCTAGAGGTGGAAAAGGACCGAACACCGGGGAGCTGTTTTTT,CSARGGKGPNTGELFF
TRBV30,-,many,TRBJ2-7,TGTGCCTGGAGGCCGGGAAGGAACTACGAGCAGTACTTC,CAWRPGRNYEQYF
TRBV28,TRBD1,-,TRBJ1-1,TGTGCCAGCAGATCGACAGGGACTCTCATGAACACTGAAGCTTTCTTT,CASRSTGTLMNTEAFF
TRBV28,TRBD1,many,TRBJ2-5,TGTGCCAGCAGTTACAGGACAGGGTTCCAAGAGACCCAGTACTTC,CASSYRTGFQETQYF
TRBV18,-,few,TRBJ1-2,TGTGCCAGCTCACCACCCGGGGGCCAAGGCGCTAACTATGGCTACACCTTC,CASSPPGGQGANYGYTF
TRBV6-1,-,few,TRBJ1-3,TGTGCCAGCAGGGACACAGGGTCTGGAAACACCATATATTTT,CASRDTGSGNTIYF
TRBV20-1,-,many,TRBJ2-7,TGCAGTGCTAGAGATCCTAGCGAACCCTACGAGCAGTACTTC,CSARDPSEPYEQYF
TRBV28,-,many,TRBJ2-5,TGTGCCAGCAATCCCCCGGGGAGGGAGACCCAGTACTTC,CASNPPGRETQYF
TRBV29-1,-,many,TRBJ1-1,TGCAGCGCAACACAGAACACTGAAGCTTTCTTT,CSATQNTEAFF
TRBV4-1,-,-,TRBJ2-7,TGCGCCACCCACGTCCGGGACATCCCTTACGAGCAGTACTTC,CATHVRDIPYEQYF
TRBV28,-,many,TRBJ2-7,TGTGCCAGCAGTCAACCGACGGCTTTAAGCTCCTACGAGCAGTACTTC,CASSQPTALSSYEQYF
TRBV20-1,-,many,TRBJ1-1,TGCAGTGCTGGACCTCGGGGGATCAACACTGAAGCTTTCTTT,CSAGPRGINTEAFF
TRBV6-1,-,many,TRBJ1-1,TGTGCCAGCAGTGAACACCCCGGGGACACTGAAGCTTTCTTT,CASSEHPGDTEAFF
TRBV6-1,-,many,TRBJ2-5,TGTGCCAGCAGTGGGAATAGTGCAGAGACCCAGTACTTC,CASSGNSAETQYF
TRBV12-3/TRBV12-4,-,many,TRBJ1-1,TGTGCCAGCAGCGCGGGACCGGAAGTCACGCGAGCTTTCTTT,CASSAGPEVTRAFF
TRBV10-3,-,many,TRBJ1-3,TGTGCCATCGCGAGGGAGAGAAACACCATATATTTT,CAIARERNTIYF
TRBV2,TRBD1,many,TRBJ1-1,TGTGCCAGCAGGCTGAACAGGGGCAGTGAAGCTTTCTTT,CASRLNRGSEAFF
TRBV6-1,-,many,TRBJ1-6,TGTGCCAGCAGCGACAGGTATAATTCACCCCTCCACTTT,CASSDRYNSPLHF
TRBV29-1,TRBD2,many,TRBJ2-7,TGCAGCGTTGAAGATAGGACTAGCGGGCCCTACGAGCAGTACTTC,CSVEDRTSGPYEQYF
TRBV6-1,-,-,TRBJ1-1,TGTGCCAGCAGTGAATGGGTGGCCGGGAAAACTGAAGCTTTCTTT,CASSEWVAGKTEAFF
TRBV14,-,few,TRBJ1-1,TGTGCCAGCAGCCCCGGATTGGCCACTGAAGCTTTCTTT,CASSPGLATEAFF
TRBV2,TRBD1,-,TRBJ1-2,TGTGCCAGCGACAGGGTCTATGGCTACACCTTC,CASDRVYGYTF
TRBV28,-,many,TRBJ1-2,TGTGCCACCGGGGCGACTTGGGGTGGCTACACCTTC,CATGATWGGYTF
TRBV20-1,-,many,TRBJ1-2,TGCAGTGCTAGCCAAGTCTACTATGGCTACACCTTC,CSASQVYYGYTF
TRBV29-1,-,many,TRBJ1-1,TGCAGCGTTGAAGATTCGCCGGACACTGAAGCTTTCTTT,CSVEDSPDTEAFF
TRBV12-5,-,many,TRBJ1-3,TGTGCTAGTGGTTTGGTACTTAGTCAGACTTTCCTCTACTCTGGAAACACCATATATTTT,CASGLVLSQTFLYSGNTIYF
TRBV19,-,few,TRBJ2-5,TGTGCCAGTAGTAATTGGACCAACCAAGAGACCCAGTACTTC,CASSNWTNQETQYF
TRBV4-2,TRBD2,many,TRBJ2-7,TGTGCCAGCAGCCAAGAATCCGGGACTAGCGCTGAGCAGTACTTC,CASSQESGTSAEQYF
TRBV28,TRBD1,many,TRBJ1-3,TGTGCCAGCAGCCGCGGGACAGGGTATAGAAACACCATATATTTT,CASSRGTGYRNTIYF
TRBV7-3,TRBD1,-,TRBJ1-5,TGTGCCAGCAACTTAGAGGGACAGGGGACCAATCAGCCCCAGCATTTT,CASNLEGQGTNQPQHF
TRBV10-3,-,many,TRBJ2-6,TGTGCCACCCGTCCCCTTCGGGCATCTGGGGCCAACGTCCTGACTTTC,CATRPLRASGANVLTF
TRBV6-1,-,-,TRBJ2-7,TGTGCCAGCAGTGAGGCGAAGGAAGGGTTGAGAGAGCAGTACTTC,CASSEAKEGLREQYF
TRBV2,-,many,TRBJ2-5,TGTGCCAGCAGTGAAGAGTATGGGCTGGAGACCCAGTACTTC,CASSEEYGLETQYF
TRBV12-3/TRBV12-4,-,many,TRBJ1-1,TGTGCCAGCAGACCCGGGGGCAGGGGAGTTGTCGCTGAAGCTTTCTTT,CASRPGGRGVVAEAFF
TRBV20-1,-,many,TRBJ1-5,TGCAGTGCTAGGACCTCGGGATATAGCAATCAGCCCCAGCATTTT,CSARTSGYSNQPQHF
TRBV9,TRBD2,many,TRBJ2-7,TGTGCCAGCAGCGTAGCTACTAGCGGGGAGTACGAGCAGTACTTC,CASSVATSGEYEQYF
TRBV7-8,-,few,TRBJ2-2,TGTGCCAGCAGCTTAGAGTTCGGAGGGGGCGCCGCCGGGGAGCTGTTTTTT,CASSLEFGGGAAGELFF
TRBV12-3/TRBV12-4,-,-,TRBJ2-5,TGTGCCAGCAGTTTAGTATCCGTCGGCGTCCTCCTTAAAGAGACCCAGTACTTC,CASSLVSVGVLLKETQYF
TRBV6-2/TRBV6-3,TRBD1,-,TRBJ1-5,TGTGCCAGCAGCCCCGGACAGGGTAGCAATCAGCCCCATCATTTT,CASSPGQGSNQPHHF
TRBV5-1,TRBD2,many,TRBJ2-5,TGCGCCAGCAGCTTGGACGGGGGGGAAGGAGAGACCCAGTACTTC,CASSLDGGEGETQYF
TRBV5-1,-,-,TRBJ2-7,TGCGCCAGCAGCTTGGAGGCAGGGAGGACCTACGAGCAGTACTTC,CASSLEAGRTYEQYF
TRBV20-1,-,many,TRBJ1-1,TGCAGTGCTAGAGCCTTAGGACAGTTGAACACTGAAGCTTTCTTT,CSARALGQLNTEAFF
TRBV7-3,TRBD1,-,TRBJ1-1,TGTGCCAGCAGCTCCCGGACAGGGGGGATCACTGAAGCTTTCTTT,CASSSRTGGITEAFF
TRBV6-5,-,many,TRBJ2-5,TGTGCCAGCAGTTACTCGGACGGAAAGGGGGAAGAGACCCAGTACTTC,CASSYSDGKGEETQYF